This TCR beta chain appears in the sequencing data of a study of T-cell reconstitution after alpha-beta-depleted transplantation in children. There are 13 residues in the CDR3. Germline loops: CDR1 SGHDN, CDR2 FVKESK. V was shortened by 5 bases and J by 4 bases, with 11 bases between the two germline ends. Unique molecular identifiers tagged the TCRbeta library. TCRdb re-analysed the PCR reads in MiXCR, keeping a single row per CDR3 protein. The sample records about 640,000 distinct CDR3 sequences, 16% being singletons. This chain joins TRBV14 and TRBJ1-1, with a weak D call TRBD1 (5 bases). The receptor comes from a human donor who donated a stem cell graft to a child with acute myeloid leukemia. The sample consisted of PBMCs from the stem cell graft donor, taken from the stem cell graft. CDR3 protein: CASSEGLGTEAFF. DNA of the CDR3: TGTGCCAGCAGCGAGGGGTTGGGCACTGAAGCTTTCTTT.